These 4 T cell receptor beta chains came from one sample sequenced in a study of cytomegalovirus exposure and HLA in healthy donors. The primer mix had 60 Vbeta and 13 Jbeta primers. The data were produced by immunoSEQ multiplex PCR, yet TCRdb's version contains in-frame clones alone and is incomplete. The data show 50,000 to 70,000 clones, almost 80% seen once. Sequencing was performed on PBMCs. Every receptor here comes from a girl between 5 and 17 years old in good health and CMV-seropositive.

As regards this clone: A read error may produce the germline difference seen at one junction end. This chain joins TRBV29-1 and TRBJ2-1; 10 nucleotides agree with TRBD1. Germline V gene sequence: CDR1 SQVTM, CDR2 ANQGSEA. There are 14 residues in the CDR3. CDR3 bases: TGCAGCGTGGAAGGACAGGGGGACTTGGGTGAGCAGTTCTTC. It yields the protein CSVEGQGDLGEQFF.

This chain joins TRBV6-6 and TRBJ2-1, with D perhaps TRBD2 (6 bases). Trimming stripped 7 bases from V and 7 bases from J, with 23 bases between. CDR3 length equals 16 residues. From germline, CDR1 is MNHNY and CDR2 SVGAGI (reference sequence). CDR3 loop: CASTPPGTSKSNEQFF. The CDR3, as DNA: TGTGCCAGCACTCCCCCCGGGACTTCTAAGTCGAATGAGCAGTTCTTC.

This chain connects TRBV20-1 to TRBJ2-1; D is unresolved. Germline CDR1 and CDR2: DFQATT and SNEGSKA (reference sequence). This CDR3 comprises 10 residues. V gave up 3 bases and J gave up 6 bases, with 3 bases separating them. The CDR3 protein is CSASLNEQFF. DNA for the CDR3: TGCAGTGCTAGCCTCAATGAGCAGTTCTTC.

This chain joins TRBV5-1 and TRBJ1-1; the D gene is possibly TRBD1 (5 bases). The CDR3 is made up of 15 amino acids. Germline V lookup: CDR1 SGHRS, CDR2 YFSETQ. Trimming took off 0 bases at V and 4 bases at J, with 13 bases between the two ends. The CDR3 is CASSLAREAGTEAFF. In nucleotides, the CDR3 is TGCGCCAGCAGCTTGGCCAGGGAGGCCGGCACTGAAGCTTTCTTT.